This T cell receptor (beta chain) stems from a study of CD8 T cells in Susac syndrome. V lost 1 base, J lost 5 bases, and 7 bases stayed unmatched. There are 16 residues in the CDR3. Germline V gene sequence: CDR1 SGHRS, CDR2 YFSETQ. TCR beta was sequenced from blood CD8+ and CD4+ T cells. It was with random hexamers that roughly 0.45 to 1 ug RNA was reverse transcribed. Multiplex immunoSEQ PCR targeted 54 Vbeta and 13 Jbeta TCR beta segments. TCRdb redid the calling of the immunoSEQ multiplex PCR reads with MiXCR, one entry per CDR3 protein. The sample shows tens of thousands of distinct CDR3 sequences, 80% to 95% of them seen only once.

The sequenced material came from CD8+ T cells from PBMCs. V usage is TRBV5-1 and J usage is TRBJ2-1; 9 nucleotides agree with TRBD2. This TCR came from a human donor in good health. CDR3 amino acids: CASSLMREGPNNEQFF. The CDR3 DNA is TGCGCCAGCAGCTTGATGCGGGAGGGCCCCAACAATGAGCAGTTCTTC. Full variable domain (rest looked up from reference TRBV5-1 and TRBJ2-1): KAGVTQTPRYLIKTRGQQVTLSCSPISGHRSVSWYQQTPGQGLQFLFEYFSETQRNKGNFPGRFSGRQFSNSRSEMNVSTLELGDSALYLCASSLMREGPNNEQFFGPGTRLTVL.